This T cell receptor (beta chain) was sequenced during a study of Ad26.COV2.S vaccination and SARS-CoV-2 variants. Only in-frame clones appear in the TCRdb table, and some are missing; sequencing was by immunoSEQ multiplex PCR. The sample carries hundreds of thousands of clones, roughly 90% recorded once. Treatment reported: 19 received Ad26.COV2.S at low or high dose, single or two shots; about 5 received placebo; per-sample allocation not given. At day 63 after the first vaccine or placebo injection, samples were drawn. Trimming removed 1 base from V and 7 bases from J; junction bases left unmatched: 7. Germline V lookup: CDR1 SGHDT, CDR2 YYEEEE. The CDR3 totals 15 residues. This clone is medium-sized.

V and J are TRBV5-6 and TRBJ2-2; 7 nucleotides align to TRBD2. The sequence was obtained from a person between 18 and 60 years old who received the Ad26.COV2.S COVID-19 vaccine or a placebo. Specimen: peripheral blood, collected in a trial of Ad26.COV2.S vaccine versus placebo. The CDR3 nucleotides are TGTGCCAGCAGCTTGTCAGGACTAGAGAGCGGGGAGCTGTTTTTT. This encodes CASSLSGLESGELFF.